The 14 T cell receptor beta chains below were found in one sample sequenced in a study of lymphopenia after photon versus proton radiotherapy. Measured with immunoSEQ multiplex PCR; TCRdb has only the in-frame clones, and not every one. The data show some 44,000 clones, around 81% seen once. The material sequenced was peripheral blood, taken from a patient treated with proton-based radiotherapy. These receptors were obtained from a woman aged 70-85 years with pancreatic cancer.

Only a few counts were recorded for this clone. The gene calls are TRBV9 and TRBJ2-7; D might be TRBD1 or TRBD2, each matching 5 bases. Germline values: CDR1 SGDLS, CDR2 YYNGEE. This CDR3 has 15 amino acids. Trimming shortened V by 3 bases and J by 2 bases, and 15 bases separated the two germline ends. Written as DNA, the CDR3 is TGTGCCAGCAGCGAGGGTTGGGACGGGGCCTACGAGCAGTACTTC. This encodes CASSEGWDGAYEQYF.

The CDR3 loop is CASSLVQWNTEAFF. The CDR3 DNA reads as TGTGCCAGCAGCCTGGTTCAGTGGAACACTGAAGCTTTCTTT. The gene calls are TRBV5-5 and TRBJ1-1, with D unclear. Trimming cost V 4 bases and J 1 base, with 11 bases left between them. The germline V gene has CDR1 SGHKS and CDR2 YYEKEE (reference sequence). This CDR3 region has 14 residues.

The chain carries TRBV6-5 and TRBJ2-1, with D tentatively TRBD2 (6 bases). The length of the CDR3 is 13 residues. V lost 2 bases, J lost 12 bases, and 14 bases lay in between. In germline, CDR1 is MNHEY, CDR2 SVGAGI. The CDR3 spells CASSYGLNGWQFF. The CDR3 DNA reads as TGTGCCAGCAGTTACGGACTAAATGGTTGGCAGTTCTTC.

This clone turned up a few times. The chain employs TRBV27 and TRBJ1-6; D unclear. V lost 1 base and J 7 bases, leaving 8 bases between the germline ends. The length of the CDR3 is 14 residues. Looked up from germline, CDR1 is MNHEY and CDR2 is SMNVEV (reference sequence). The CDR3 nucleotides read TGTGCCAGCAGTTTATTAACCGTCAATTCACCCCTCCACTTT. It specifies CASSLLTVNSPLHF.

This chain links TRBV27 with TRBJ1-1, with D hard to call. Germline loops: CDR1 MNHEY, CDR2 SMNVEV (reference sequence). V lost 0 bases and J 5 bases, leaving 10 bases between the germline ends. The CDR3 has 14 residues. CDR3 sequence: CASSLSWGGTEAFF. Written as DNA, the CDR3 is TGTGCCAGCAGTTTATCGTGGGGAGGTACTGAAGCTTTCTTT.

The table lists this clone with a count of one. This sequence joins TRBV19 and TRBJ1-1, with TRBD1 identical over 12 bases. Germline CDR1 LNHDA, CDR2 SQIVND (reference sequence). The CDR3 spans 16 residues. The J segment lost 1 base and the V segment lost 7 bases, leaving 7 bases of the junction unmatched. The CDR3 protein is CASNNRDRGPNTEAFF. The CDR3 bases are TGTGCCAGTAATAACCGGGACAGGGGGCCGAACACTGAAGCTTTCTTT.

The rearrangement links TRBV14 to TRBJ1-1; D is possibly TRBD1 (6 bases). Germline CDR1 SGHDN, CDR2 FVKESK. The V gene lost 4 bases and the J gene lost 2 bases, with 20 bases spanning the gap. This CDR3 spans 17 amino acids. In DNA, the CDR3 is TGTGCCAGCAGCCTTTGGGGCAGGGGCGGATTTAACACTGAAGCTTTCTTT. Translating gives CASSLWGRGGFNTEAFF. The entire variable domain, with the rest obtained from reference TRBV14 and TRBJ1-1, is as follows: EAGVTQFPSHSVIEKGQTVTLRCDPISGHDNLYWYRRVMGKEIKFLLHFVKESKQDESGMPNNRFLAERTGGTYSTLKVQPAELEDSGVYFCASSLWGRGGFNTEAFFGQGTRLTVV.

The chain links TRBV28 to TRBJ2-7; D gene uncertain. Germline loops: CDR1 MDHEN, CDR2 SYDVKM. V shed 6 bases and J shed 7 bases, with 13 bases lying between them. CDR3 length equals 12 residues. The CDR3 DNA is TGTGCCAGCAGCACTAAGTGGGGTGAGCAGTACTTC. Amino acid sequence: CASSTKWGEQYF.

The V call is TRBV6-6, the J call TRBJ2-5; a possible D gene is TRBD1 (6 bases). The ends were cut back, 3 bases at V and 5 bases at J, with 16 bases in the middle. The CDR3 is 15 residues long. Germline values: CDR1 MNHNY, CDR2 SVGAGI (reference sequence). The CDR3 DNA reads as TGTGCCAGCAGTTATGTCGCAGGGGTGACTGAGACCCAGTACTTC. Translated: CASSYVAGVTETQYF.

In this sample, this clone turned up a few times. The genes are TRBV6-4 and TRBJ2-2; D not resolved. Germline V CDR1 and CDR2: MRHNA, SNTAGT. Trimming pared 8 bases from V and 0 bases from J, leaving 7 bases between. CDR3 length: 13 residues. The CDR3 region is CASGQSNTGELFF. CDR3 nucleotides: TGTGCCAGCGGGCAATCGAACACCGGGGAGCTGTTTTTT.

V is TRBV6-6 and J is TRBJ1-1, with D possibly being TRBD1 (6 bases). The germline gives CDR1 MNHNY, CDR2 SVGAGI (reference sequence). V shed 2 bases and J shed 1 base, with 14 bases lying between them. The CDR3 consists of 16 residues. The DNA of the CDR3 is TGTGCCAGCAGTTACGATATTAACAGGGAGAACACTGAAGCTTTCTTT. Its protein is CASSYDINRENTEAFF.

The chain uses TRBV15 and TRBJ2-4; D gene ambiguous. Trimming shortened V by 0 bases and J by 5 bases, and 5 bases separated the two germline ends. The CDR3 covers 13 residues. Germline V CDR1 and CDR2: LNHNV, YYDKDF (reference sequence). The CDR3 loop reads CATSRDRENIQYF. The DNA of the CDR3 is TGTGCCACCAGCAGAGATCGGGAAAACATTCAGTACTTC. The full variable domain, rest sourced from reference TRBV15 and TRBJ2-4, is DAMVIQNPRYQVTQFGKPVTLSCSQTLNHNVMYWYQQKSSQAPKLLFHYYDKDFNNEADTPDNFQSRRPNTSFCFLDIRSPGLGDTAMYLCATSRDRENIQYFGAGTRLSVL.

The J gene is TRBJ2-1, the V gene TRBV7-2; unclear D gene. Germline V gives CDR1 SGHTA, CDR2 FQGNSA. V was trimmed by 6 bases and J by 5 bases, leaving 11 bases between them. The CDR3 length is 13 residues. DNA of the CDR3: TGTGCCAGCAGGAATAGGGTGGACAATGAGCAGTTCTTC. Its protein product is CASRNRVDNEQFF.

This chain links TRBV6-5 with TRBJ1-3, with 7 nucleotides matching TRBD1. Germline-derived CDR1 and CDR2 are MNHEY and SVGAGI. The CDR3 length is 16 residues. V lost 1 base and J lost 4; bases outside the gene matches: 7. This CDR3 is CASSYFPEGAGNTIYF. The DNA for the CDR3 is TGTGCCAGCAGTTACTTTCCGGAGGGGGCAGGAAACACCATATATTTT.